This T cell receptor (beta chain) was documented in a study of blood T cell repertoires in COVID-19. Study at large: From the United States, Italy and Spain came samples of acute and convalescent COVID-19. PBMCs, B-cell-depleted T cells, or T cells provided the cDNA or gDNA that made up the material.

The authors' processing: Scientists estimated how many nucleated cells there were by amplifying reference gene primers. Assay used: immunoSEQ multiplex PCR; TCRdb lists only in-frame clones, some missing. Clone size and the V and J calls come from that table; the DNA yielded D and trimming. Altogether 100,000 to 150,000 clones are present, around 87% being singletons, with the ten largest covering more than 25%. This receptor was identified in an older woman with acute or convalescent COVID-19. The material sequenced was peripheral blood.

The CDR3 bases are TGCGCCAGCAGCGTAGGGACAGGGGGCCGTGAAAAACTGTTTTTT. It codes for CASSVGTGGREKLFF. This chain links TRBV5-1 with TRBJ1-4; 12 nucleotides align to TRBD1. The V and J ends lost 4 bases and 7 bases, in that order; junction bases with no gene match: 5. The CDR3 is 15 amino acids. From germline, CDR1 is SGHRS and CDR2 YFSETQ.